This paragraph covers one TCR beta chain sequence. There are 16 residues in the CDR3. Germline-derived CDR1 and CDR2 are LGHNA and YSLEER. J lost 3 bases, V lost 0 bases, and 6 bases had no gene match. The sample is drawn from a study of blood T cell repertoires in COVID-19. Overall study context: From the United States, Italy and Spain came samples of acute and convalescent COVID-19.

The age range of participants was 18 to 89 years, with residence in about 25 US areas. Symptom resolution, clearance, or two negative PCRs marked the recovered donors of Cohort 3. Profiling relied on immunoSEQ multiplex PCR, and the TCRdb table lists in-frame clones only, not all of them. Of about 270,000 clones in the sample, around 86% were seen once. The rearrangement uses TRBV4-3 and TRBJ2-5; 8 bases map to TRBD1. The receptor was isolated from a woman aged 18 to 35 who had recovered from COVID-19. The sample comprised PBMCs or T cells enriched from blood (not recorded which). The CDR3 reads CASSQDTGGPEETQYF. CDR3 sequence (DNA): TGCGCCAGCAGCCAAGATACAGGGGGACCAGAAGAGACCCAGTACTTC.